One T cell receptor beta chain is described in this entry. What it recognizes is unknown. These data come from a study of shared clonotypes between healthy human individuals. At the level of the study: Researchers assigned three CD4 naive, three CD4 memory, two CD8 naive and one CD8 memory plate to each donor. Study-wide results and caveats: Incompleteness in sorted-subset sequencing, despite large depth, was shown by rarefaction.

CDR3 size: 15 residues. The V gene's germline CDR1 is MNHEY and CDR2 SMNVEV (reference sequence). Trimming pared 6 bases from V and 0 bases from J, leaving 12 bases between. A deep-level run was used for the assay. The DNA input per sorted-subset replicate PCR was about 220 ng, corresponding to 28,000 or so T cell genomes. The data were produced by immunoSEQ multiplex PCR, yet TCRdb's version contains in-frame clones alone and is incomplete. The data show 550,000 to 800,000 clones, less than 85% seen once. The receptor comes from a woman aged 25-40 years in good health. Sequenced sample: memory CD4+ T cells sorted from blood. Documented subset: CD45RA-negative fraction. V and J are TRBV27 and TRBJ1-5; D may be TRBD1 (5 bases). The CDR3 spells CASSRGQLSNQPQHF. The CDR3 DNA follows: TGTGCCAGCAGCCGTGGACAACTTAGCAATCAGCCCCAGCATTTT.